This T cell receptor beta chain was sequenced for a study of cytomegalovirus exposure and HLA in healthy donors. Whole-study results and caveats: A later analysis found most CMV-associated TCR beta chains apparently HLA-restricted.

In the PCR, 60 Vbeta and 13 Jbeta primers were used. TCRdb keeps only in-frame clones here, not all; method: immunoSEQ multiplex PCR. The sample lists about 160,000 clones; 75% to 90% were seen once. CDR3 length: 14 residues. Looked up from germline, CDR1 is SQVTM and CDR2 is ANQGSEA. The V gene lost 3 bases and the J gene lost 4 bases, with 15 bases spanning the gap. About this clone: Its specificity is unknown.

The chain recombines TRBV29-1 with TRBJ1-1; D perhaps matches TRBD1 (6 bases). The sequenced sample consisted of PBMCs. The sequence was collected from a woman younger than 30 in good health and CMV-seronegative. CDR3 sequence: CSVEIIQGSTEAFF. The CDR3 bases are TGCAGCGTTGAGATCATTCAGGGGAGCACTGAAGCTTTCTTT.